This T cell receptor (beta chain) was captured by sequencing in a study of T cell responses to AZD1222 COVID-19 vaccine. General study results and limits: Vaccine-associated CD4 TCRs ranged over spike, dominating at 160-218 and 743-854.

Trimming removed 1 base at V and 2 bases at J, with 12 bases between. Germline CDR1 reads MDHEN; CDR2 reads SYDVKM. The CDR3 has 16 amino acids. This clone was observed a single time. Antigen: not known. Sequencing was performed with immunoSEQ multiplex PCR; in TCRdb, only in-frame clones are kept and a portion is missing. The sample has around 100,000 clones, around 82% seen once. The clonotype originates from an adult in good health. Sequences were derived from peripheral blood, sampled on day 0 of AZD1222 vaccination. The chain recombines TRBV28 with TRBJ1-5; possible D gene TRBD1, 5 bases. The CDR3 DNA reads as TGTGCCAGCAGTTTATATGGGGCCGGAGGCAATCAGCCCCAGCATTTT. This gives the protein CASSLYGAGGNQPQHF.